This TCR beta chain stems from a study of neurological immune-mediated disorders. TCRdb processed the 5' RACE reads anew with MiXCR; each CDR3 protein has one entry. The table shows about 90,000 distinct CDR3 sequences, with roughly 13% occurring only once. Stated time point: longitudinal time-point 2. The V and J ends lost 6 bases and 2 bases, in that order; junction bases with no gene match: 3. Germline CDR1 is DFQATT and CDR2 is SNEGSKA (reference sequence). This CDR3 spans 14 amino acids. This clonotype was observed many times. Material for sequencing was PBMCs. This receptor was taken from a female donor with HTLV-1-associated myelopathy (HAM/TSP). The chain joins TRBV20-1 to TRBJ2-1; 11 nucleotides align to TRBD2. The CDR3 reads CSAIAGGAYNEQFF. CDR3 nucleotides: TGCAGTGCGATAGCGGGGGGGGCCTACAATGAGCAGTTCTTC.